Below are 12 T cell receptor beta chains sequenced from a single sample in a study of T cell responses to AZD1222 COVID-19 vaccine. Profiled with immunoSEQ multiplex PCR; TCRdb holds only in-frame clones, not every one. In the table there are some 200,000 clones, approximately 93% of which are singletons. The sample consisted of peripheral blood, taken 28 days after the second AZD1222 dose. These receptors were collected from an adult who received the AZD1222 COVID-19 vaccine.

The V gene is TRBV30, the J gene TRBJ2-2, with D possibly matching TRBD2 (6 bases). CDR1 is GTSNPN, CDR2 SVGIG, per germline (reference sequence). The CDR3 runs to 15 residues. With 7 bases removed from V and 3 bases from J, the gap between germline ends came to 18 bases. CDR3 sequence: CASSPGGPDTGELFF. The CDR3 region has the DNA TGTGCCTCGTCCCCCGGGGGTCCGGACACCGGGGAGCTGTTTTTT.

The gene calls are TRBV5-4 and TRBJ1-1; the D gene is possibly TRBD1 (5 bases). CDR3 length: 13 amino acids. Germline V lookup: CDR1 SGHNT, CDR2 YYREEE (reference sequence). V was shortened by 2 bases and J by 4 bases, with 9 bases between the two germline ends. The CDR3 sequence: CASSLQRGTEAFF. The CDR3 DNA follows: TGTGCCAGCAGCTTACAAAGGGGCACTGAAGCTTTCTTT.

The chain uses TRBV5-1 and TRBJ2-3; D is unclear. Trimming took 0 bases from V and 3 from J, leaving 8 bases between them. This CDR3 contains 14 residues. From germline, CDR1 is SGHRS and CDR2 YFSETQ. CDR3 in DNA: TGCGCCAGCAGCTTGGCAAGCGTGACAGATACGCAGTATTTT. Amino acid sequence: CASSLASVTDTQYF.

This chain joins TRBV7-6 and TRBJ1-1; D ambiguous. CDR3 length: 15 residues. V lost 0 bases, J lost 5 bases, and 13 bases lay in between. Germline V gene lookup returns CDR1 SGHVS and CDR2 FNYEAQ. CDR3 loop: CASSLAGRKWTEAFF. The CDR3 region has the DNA TGTGCCAGCAGCTTAGCAGGCAGGAAATGGACTGAAGCTTTCTTT.

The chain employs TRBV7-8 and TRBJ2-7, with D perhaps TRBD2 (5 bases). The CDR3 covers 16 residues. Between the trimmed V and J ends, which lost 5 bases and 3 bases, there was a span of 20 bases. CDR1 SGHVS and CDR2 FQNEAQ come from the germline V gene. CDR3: CASSPEEYSGYYEQYF. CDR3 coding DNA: TGTGCCAGCAGCCCCGAGGAATACAGCGGATACTACGAGCAGTACTTC. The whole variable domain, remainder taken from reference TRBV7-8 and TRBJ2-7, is GAGVSQSPRYKVAKRGQDVALRCDPISGHVSLFWYQQALGQGPEFLTYFQNEAQLDKSGLPSDRFFAERPEGSVSTLKIQRTQQEDSAVYLCASSPEEYSGYYEQYFGPGTRLTVT.

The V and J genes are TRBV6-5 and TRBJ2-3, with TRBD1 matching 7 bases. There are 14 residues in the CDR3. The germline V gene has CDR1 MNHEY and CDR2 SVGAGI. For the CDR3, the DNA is TGTGCTCCAAGACAGGGCCTCGCGGCAGATACGCAGTATTTT. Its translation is CAPRQGLAADTQYF.

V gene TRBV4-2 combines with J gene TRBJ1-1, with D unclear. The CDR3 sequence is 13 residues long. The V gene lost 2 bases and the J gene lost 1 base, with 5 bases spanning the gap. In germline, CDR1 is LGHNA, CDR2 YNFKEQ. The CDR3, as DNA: TGTGCCAGCAGCCAATACTGGAACACTGAAGCTTTCTTT. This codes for CASSQYWNTEAFF.

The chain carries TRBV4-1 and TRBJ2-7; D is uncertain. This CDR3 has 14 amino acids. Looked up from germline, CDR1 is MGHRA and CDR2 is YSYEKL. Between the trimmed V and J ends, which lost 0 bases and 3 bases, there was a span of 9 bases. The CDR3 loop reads CASSQDQAYYEQYF. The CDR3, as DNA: TGCGCCAGCAGCCAAGATCAGGCCTACTACGAGCAGTACTTC.

In nucleotides, the CDR3 is TGTGCCAGTAGTATAGCGAGCGGTGAAGTCGGTCGGTACGAGCAGTACTTC. It codes for CASSIASGEVGRYEQYF. The rearrangement links TRBV19 to TRBJ2-7; tentatively, D is TRBD2 (5 bases). Deletions cut 1 base from V and 4 bases from J, with 20 bases between. This CDR3 comprises 17 residues. Germline CDR1 is LNHDA and CDR2 is SQIVND (reference sequence).

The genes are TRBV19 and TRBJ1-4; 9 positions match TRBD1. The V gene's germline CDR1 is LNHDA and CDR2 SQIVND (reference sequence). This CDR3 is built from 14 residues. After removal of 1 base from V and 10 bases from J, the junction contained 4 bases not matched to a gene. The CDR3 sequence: CASSIAGTGPKLFF. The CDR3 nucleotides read TGTGCCAGTAGTATAGCAGGGACAGGGCCAAAACTGTTTTTT.

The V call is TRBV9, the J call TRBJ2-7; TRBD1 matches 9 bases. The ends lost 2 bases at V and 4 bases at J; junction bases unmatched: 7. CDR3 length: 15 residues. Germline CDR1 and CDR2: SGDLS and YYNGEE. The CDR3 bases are TGTGCCAGCAGCGTCGGACAGGGGATCGGTTACGAGCAGTACTTC. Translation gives CASSVGQGIGYEQYF.

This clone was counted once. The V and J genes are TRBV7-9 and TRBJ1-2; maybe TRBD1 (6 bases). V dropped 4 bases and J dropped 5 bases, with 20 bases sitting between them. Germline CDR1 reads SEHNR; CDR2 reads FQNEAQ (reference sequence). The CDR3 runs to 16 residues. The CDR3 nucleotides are TGTGCCAGCAGCTCTCACAGGGTTTGGGAGGGGTATGGCTACACCTTC. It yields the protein CASSSHRVWEGYGYTF.